Listed below are T cell receptor beta chains from one sample, sequenced in a study of T cells in Graves' hyperthyroidism and ophthalmopathy. A single record per CDR3 protein comes from TCRdb applying MiXCR to the multiplex PCR reads. There are around 690,000 distinct CDR3 sequences in the sample; roughly 17% occur only once, and 15% to 18% lies in the top ten. The sequenced sample was blood. The receptors stem from a man in his fifties with Graves' hyperthyroidism. Each CDR3 is given with its conserved first and last residue. The D gene is left open where the match is weak. Rows may omit the clone size; those that give it use once, few, many or a size class.

DNA	CDR3	D	V	size	J
TGTGCCAGCAGCTGGGGACTAGCGGCTAAATACAATGAGCAGTTCTTC	CASSWGLAAKYNEQFF	TRBD2	TRBV11-2	many	TRBJ2-1
TGTGCCAGCAGTTCTGTCAGAGGGGGCGGGCGGGAGACCCAGTACTTC	CASSSVRGGGRETQYF	TRBD1	TRBV28	few	TRBJ2-5
TGCAGCGTTGAAGATAGGGGGCGGAAGTACCAAGAGACCCAGTACTTC	CSVEDRGRKYQETQYF	TRBD1	TRBV29-1	many	TRBJ2-5
TGTGCCAGTAGTATACGCGAAGCGGGAGTGGGAAATGAGCAGTTCTTC	CASSIREAGVGNEQFF	TRBD2	TRBV19	few	TRBJ2-1
TGTGCCAGCAGTACCGGGACAGTTCACGAGCAGTACTTC	CASSTGTVHEQYF	TRBD1	TRBV28	many	TRBJ2-7
TGTGCCAGCAGCTCGACAGGGTACGGCACTGAAGCTTTCTTT	CASSSTGYGTEAFF	TRBD1	TRBV7-3	few	TRBJ1-1
TGTGCCAGCAGCCAAGACGGCGGAGCGGAGACCCAGTACTTC	CASSQDGGAETQYF	-	TRBV7-9	-	TRBJ2-5
TGTGCCAGCAGTCCACGTGAAGTCTACACCTTC	CASSPREVYTF	-	TRBV12-3/TRBV12-4	many	TRBJ1-2
TGTGCCACCAGTGATTCGATAGCAGAGAGCACAGATACGCAGTATTTT	CATSDSIAESTDTQYF	-	TRBV24-1	few	TRBJ2-3
TGTGCTTGCCTTCCGAAGGCGGAAAGGACCTACGAGCAGTACTTC	CACLPKAERTYEQYF	-	TRBV30	-	TRBJ2-7
TGCAGTGCTAGCGCCGCAGGGGGAGCTGGAAACACCATATATTTT	CSASAAGGAGNTIYF	TRBD1	TRBV20-1	few	TRBJ1-3